The 14 T cell receptor beta chains given below trace back to one sample, sequenced in a study of blood T cell repertoires in COVID-19. Only in-frame clones appear in the TCRdb table, and some are missing; sequencing was by immunoSEQ multiplex PCR. The table has over 70,000 clones, about 80% seen once. Material for sequencing was peripheral blood. These receptors were obtained from a woman over 75 with acute or convalescent COVID-19.

J is TRBJ2-1 and V is TRBV18, with 7 nucleotides matching TRBD1. V dropped 3 bases and J dropped 4; count of bases not matched to a gene: 6. In germline, CDR1 is KGHSH, CDR2 LQKENI. This CDR3 spans 15 amino acids. This CDR3 is CASSPRQGSYNEQFF. The CDR3 region has the DNA TGTGCCAGCTCACCTAGACAGGGATCATACAATGAGCAGTTCTTC.

The chain joins TRBV27 to TRBJ2-7, with D perhaps TRBD2 (5 bases). CDR3 length: 13 residues. The germline V gene encodes CDR1 MNHEY and CDR2 SMNVEV (reference sequence). V was pared by 2 bases and J by 7 bases, with 12 bases between. The CDR3 bases are TGTGCCAGCAGTTTAGGCCTGCGAGGGGAGCAGTACTTC. This translates into CASSLGLRGEQYF.

V is TRBV7-6 and J is TRBJ1-2; 8 bases agree with TRBD1. This CDR3 has 14 amino acids. V shed 2 bases and J 8 bases; nucleotides not matched to a gene: 7. CDR1 is SGHVS and CDR2 is FNYEAQ in the germline V gene. The CDR3 sequence: CASSLQDRVGGYTF. The CDR3 DNA follows: TGTGCCAGCAGCTTACAGGACAGGGTGGGAGGCTACACCTTC. The variable domain in full, completed from reference TRBV7-6 and TRBJ1-2, reads GAGVSQSPRYKVTKRGQDVALRCDPISGHVSLYWYRQALGQGPEFLTYFNYEAQQDKSGLPNDRFSAERPEGSISTLTIQRTEQRDSAMYRCASSLQDRVGGYTFGSGTRLTVV.

This chain uses TRBV21-1 with TRBJ2-7; TRBD2 is taken as the D call from the table, unchecked against the DNA. TRBV21-1 is described as a pseudogene. This CDR3 has 19 residues. DNA of the CDR3: TGTGCCAGCAGCAAAGGTGGACAGGACTGGAGCGGGGGACCCTACGAGCAGTACTTC. It is translated as CASSKGGQDWSGGPYEQYF.

The rearrangement uses TRBV7-9 and TRBJ1-1; possible D gene TRBD1, 6 bases. Germline V gene data show CDR1 as SEHNR and CDR2 as FQNEAQ (reference sequence). This CDR3 region has 12 residues. V was trimmed by 5 bases and J by 5 bases, leaving 9 bases between them. The CDR3 nucleotides are TGTGCCAGCAGCGTCGGACAGACTGAAGCTTTCTTT. This encodes CASSVGQTEAFF. Full variable domain (outside the CDR3, taken from reference TRBV7-9 and TRBJ1-1): DTGVSQNPRHKITKRGQNVTFRCDPISEHNRLYWYRQTLGQGPEFLTYFQNEAQLEKSRLLSDRFSAERPKGSFSTLEIQRTEQGDSAMYLCASSVGQTEAFFGQGTRLTVV.

The chain has TRBV6-1 and TRBJ2-5; 11 bases line up with TRBD2. Germline V gene sequence: CDR1 MNHNS, CDR2 SASEGT. V lost 1 base and J lost 7; bases outside the gene matches: 11. The CDR3 contains 17 residues. In DNA form, the CDR3 reads TGTGCCAGCAGTGAAGGGCGACTAGCGGGGTCCCCAGGGACCCAGTACTTC. This sequence encodes CASSEGRLAGSPGTQYF.

The V call is TRBV10-1, the J call TRBJ2-5, with 11 bases fitting TRBD2. The CDR3 spans 17 residues. V trimming: 0 bases; J trimming: 2 bases; junction bases outside the gene matches: 5. Germline V lookup: CDR1 WNHNN, CDR2 SYGVQD (reference sequence). This CDR3 is CASSESALAGEQETQYF. DNA for the CDR3: TGCGCCAGCAGTGAGTCTGCACTAGCGGGGGAGCAAGAGACCCAGTACTTC.

DNA of the CDR3: TGTGCCAGCAGCTATAGCGGAGCGGAAGAGACCCAGTACTTC. Translation gives CASSYSGAEETQYF. The rearrangement joins TRBV5-5 to TRBJ2-5, with D maybe TRBD2 (6 bases). Germline loops: CDR1 SGHKS, CDR2 YYEKEE (reference sequence). V lost 3 bases to trimming and J lost 3 bases, with 12 bases between them. The CDR3 extends over 14 amino acids.

The chain joins TRBV6-2 or TRBV6-3 to TRBJ2-1; 7 nucleotides match TRBD2. The germline gives CDR1 MNHEY, CDR2 SVGEGT. The length of the CDR3 is 16 residues. Unmatched junction bases numbered 10, after V lost 2 bases and J lost 6 bases. CDR3 residues: CASSYRKRGLTNEQFF. CDR3 in DNA: TGTGCCAGCAGTTACAGGAAGCGGGGACTCACCAATGAGCAGTTCTTC.

The chain couples TRBV5-1 to TRBJ1-4, with D possibly being TRBD1 (5 bases). The CDR3 is 14 amino acids. Trimming pared 4 bases from V and 10 bases from J, leaving 17 bases between. Germline V gives CDR1 SGHRS, CDR2 YFSETQ. CDR3 coding DNA: TGCGCCAGCAGCGATAGGAGCGCCCAGGGAAAACTGTTTTTT. It codes for CASSDRSAQGKLFF.

This rearrangement joins TRBV4-1 to TRBJ2-5; no definite D call. CDR3 length: 15 residues. The V end lost 4 bases, the J end lost 2 bases, and 14 bases lay between the germline ends. Germline loops: CDR1 MGHRA, CDR2 YSYEKL. This CDR3 is CASSPYLNGQETQYF. DNA for the CDR3: TGCGCCAGCAGCCCCTACCTCAATGGTCAAGAGACCCAGTACTTC.

The chain couples TRBV5-6 to TRBJ2-7; 7 nucleotides agree with TRBD1. Trimming at V came to 0 bases and at J to 3 bases, leaving 6 bases not matched to a gene. The length of the CDR3 is 15 residues. Germline V gives CDR1 SGHDT, CDR2 YYEEEE. CDR3 DNA: TGTGCCAGCAGCTTGGGAGGGACAGATTTCTACGAGCAGTACTTC. It specifies CASSLGGTDFYEQYF. The variable domain in full, completed from reference TRBV5-6 and TRBJ2-7, reads DAGVTQSPTHLIKTRGQQVTLRCSPKSGHDTVSWYQQALGQGPQFIFQYYEEEERQRGNFPDRFSGHQFPNYSSELNVNALLLGDSALYLCASSLGGTDFYEQYFGPGTRLTVT.

The rearrangement uses TRBV24-1 and TRBJ2-1; 14 bases map to TRBD2. Losses at the gene ends were 3 bases for V and 9 bases for J; bases not matched to a gene: 6. There are 16 residues in the CDR3. In germline, CDR1 is KGHDR, CDR2 SFDVKD. DNA of the CDR3: TGTGCCACCAGTGATCCCGGGACTAGCGGGAGTGCTGAGCAGTTCTTC. Its protein product is CATSDPGTSGSAEQFF.

The chain links TRBV10-3 to TRBJ2-3; TRBD2 aligns across 10 bases. The germline V gene has CDR1 ENHRY and CDR2 SYGVKD. There are 15 residues in the CDR3. V was clipped by 10 bases and J by 5 bases; unmatched bases: 12. CDR3 nucleotides: TGTGCCACCCAAGCGGGGGGGTTGAAAGTAGATACGCAGTATTTT. Amino acid sequence: CATQAGGLKVDTQYF.